The 14 T cell receptor beta chains in this list originate from one sample, sequenced in a study of HIV-infected patients and healthy controls. Roughly three months, about 14 weeks, into antiretroviral therapy, follow-up blood was collected. No cell fractionation was done, so the repertoire covers all unsorted peripheral blood T cells. Approximately 510 ng RNA was reverse transcribed with alpha and beta constant-region primers. Separate chain-specific third strand synthesis with multiplexing indices produced the alpha and beta libraries. TCRdb used MiXCR to reprocess the 5' RACE reads, holding one entry per CDR3 protein. The sample yields some 6,600 distinct CDR3 sequences, more than 9% seen once. The specimen was blood, collected during antiretroviral therapy. All receptors derive from an adult with HIV infection.

This clonotype was found a few times. This chain connects TRBV5-6 to TRBJ2-7; TRBD1 aligns across 7 bases. Germline V gene lookup returns CDR1 SGHDT and CDR2 YYEEEE. The CDR3 covers 15 residues. Trimming took 3 bases from V and 5 from J; bases not matched to a gene: 11. DNA for the CDR3: TGTGCCAGCAGCTCTGACAGGGCCCCACGCCACGAGCAGTACTTC. Translating it yields CASSSDRAPRHEQYF.

CDR3 region: CASSYSQGRNSPLHF. CDR3 in DNA: TGTGCCAGCAGTTACTCTCAGGGGCGAAATTCACCCCTCCACTTT. The genes are TRBV6-5 and TRBJ1-6, with D possibly being TRBD1 (6 bases). The CDR3 sequence is 15 residues long. V was clipped by 0 bases and J by 7 bases, with 10 bases between them. Germline V gene data show CDR1 as MNHEY and CDR2 as SVGAGI.

The gene calls are TRBV19 and TRBJ2-2; D perhaps matches TRBD1 (5 bases). The CDR3 is 13 amino acids. Germline V gene data show CDR1 as LNHDA and CDR2 as SQIVND (reference sequence). Trimming stripped 6 bases from V and 3 bases from J, with 8 bases between. The CDR3 DNA reads TGTGCCAGTAGGGTGACAGACACCGGGGAGCTGTTTTTT. Translation gives CASRVTDTGELFF.

The table lists this clonotype with a few counts. The chain links TRBV7-3 to TRBJ2-7; possibly TRBD1 for D (6 bases). There are 18 residues in the CDR3. Trimming took 0 bases from V and 7 from J, leaving 25 bases between them. From germline, CDR1 is SGHTA and CDR2 FQGTGA. The CDR3 here is CASSLTGGTGPYGAEQYF. CDR3 in DNA: TGTGCCAGCAGCTTAACGGGTGGAACAGGGCCTTACGGAGCTGAGCAGTACTTC.

By its share, this clonotype is medium-sized. The chain uses TRBV6-1 and TRBJ2-1; 11 positions agree with TRBD2. This CDR3 region has 15 residues. CDR1 and CDR2 (germline): MNHNS, SASEGT. Trimming at V came to 8 bases and at J to 10 bases, leaving 13 bases not matched to a gene. The CDR3 reads CASSLGLADYSEQFF. CDR3 DNA: TGTGCCAGCTCCCTGGGACTAGCGGACTATTCCGAGCAGTTCTTC.

This clonotype ranks as medium-sized. The rearrangement uses TRBV12-3 or TRBV12-4 and TRBJ2-7; D gene unclear. CDR3 length equals 14 residues. V was clipped by 3 bases and J by 2 bases, with 11 bases between them. CDR3 sequence: CASSFGPIAYEQYF. CDR3 bases: TGTGCCAGCAGTTTTGGTCCTATTGCCTACGAGCAGTACTTC.

This clonotype is classed as medium-sized. The chain is built from TRBV7-9 and TRBJ1-1; no definite D call. Looked up from germline, CDR1 is SEHNR and CDR2 is FQNEAQ (reference sequence). CDR3 length: 14 residues. Trimming pared 4 bases from V and 5 bases from J, leaving 14 bases between. CDR3 DNA sequence: TGTGCCAGCAGCTACCTAATGGGAGGAACTGAAGCTTTCTTT. It translates to CASSYLMGGTEAFF.

This clonotype is medium-sized (0.01 to 0.1%) within its sample. V usage is TRBV4-1 and J usage is TRBJ2-1, with D possibly TRBD1 on 5 matching bases. The CDR3 runs to 15 residues. Germline CDR1 MGHRA, CDR2 YSYEKL. With 4 bases removed from V and 3 bases from J, the gap between germline ends came to 13 bases. CDR3 protein: CASSLRADSYNEQFF. CDR3 DNA sequence: TGCGCCAGCAGCCTAAGGGCCGACAGCTACAATGAGCAGTTCTTC.

By its share, this clonotype is medium-sized. CDR3 nucleotide sequence: TGTGCCAGCAGTTTTATCGGCGGGGGCTCGTACCAAGAGACCCAGTACTTC. Protein sequence: CASSFIGGGSYQETQYF. J is TRBJ2-5 and V is TRBV28, with D perhaps TRBD2 (7 bases). The CDR3 sequence is 17 residues long. V gave up 3 bases and J gave up 0 bases, with 17 bases separating them. Germline loops: CDR1 MDHEN, CDR2 SYDVKM. Supplemented by reference TRBV28 and TRBJ2-5, the full variable domain reads DVKVTQSSRYLVKRTGEKVFLECVQDMDHENMFWYRQDPGLGLRLIYFSYDVKMKEKGDIPEGYSVSREKKERFSLILESASTNQTSMYLCASSFIGGGSYQETQYFGPGTRLLVL.

There are many counts of this clonotype. The chain uses TRBV6-2 or TRBV6-3 and TRBJ1-2; a possible D gene is TRBD1 (6 bases). The CDR3 totals 13 residues. The V end lost 3 bases, the J end lost 3 bases, and 8 bases lay between the germline ends. CDR1 and CDR2 (germline): MNHEY, SVGEGT. CDR3 sequence (DNA): TGTGCCAGCAGTTATGAGGGGGACTATGGCTACACCTTC. It yields the protein CASSYEGDYGYTF.

This clonotype was counted ten times or more. The CDR3, as DNA: TGCGCCAGCAGCTTCCCGACTAGCGGGGACAATGAGCAGTTCTTC. Amino acids: CASSFPTSGDNEQFF. This chain links TRBV5-1 with TRBJ2-1; TRBD2 matches at 11 bases. Trimming at V came to 2 bases and at J to 5 bases, leaving 3 bases not matched to a gene. The germline gives CDR1 SGHRS, CDR2 YFSETQ. The CDR3 consists of 15 residues. The variable domain in full, with the rest retrieved from reference TRBV5-1 and TRBJ2-1, is KAGVTQTPRYLIKTRGQQVTLSCSPISGHRSVSWYQQTPGQGLQFLFEYFSETQRNKGNFPGRFSGRQFSNSRSEMNVSTLELGDSALYLCASSFPTSGDNEQFFGPGTRLTVL.

In its sample, this clonotype was seen once. This chain connects TRBV11-2 to TRBJ1-5; TRBD1 matches 7 bases. The length of the CDR3 is 15 residues. Unmatched junction bases numbered 16, after V lost 6 bases and J lost 11 bases. Looked up from germline, CDR1 is SGHAT and CDR2 is FQNNGV. The CDR3 spells CASSPTGAIGEAQHF. In DNA, the CDR3 is TGTGCCAGCAGTCCCACAGGGGCCATCGGTGAAGCCCAGCATTTT.

Relative to its sample, this clonotype is medium-sized. The chain joins TRBV7-2 to TRBJ2-5; D might be TRBD1 (6 bases). The CDR3 runs to 12 residues. The germline V gene encodes CDR1 SGHTA and CDR2 FQGNSA. V lost 5 bases and J lost 13, with 17 bases in between. The CDR3 loop reads CASSRMGQGLYF. The CDR3 nucleotides are TGTGCCAGCAGCCGAATGGGGCAGGGGCTGTACTTC. Full variable domain (missing parts from reference TRBV7-2 and TRBJ2-5): GAGVSQSPSNKVTEKGKDVELRCDPISGHTALYWYRQSLGQGLEFLIYFQGNSAPDKSGLPSDRFSAERTGGSVSTLTIQRTQQEDSAVYLCASSRMGQGLYFGPGTRLLVL.

This clonotype rates as medium-sized. This rearrangement joins TRBV18 to TRBJ1-5; TRBD1 might be the D (5 bases). This CDR3 region has 14 residues. Germline V gene data show CDR1 as KGHSH and CDR2 as LQKENI. V was shortened by 1 base and J by 4 bases, with 8 bases between the two germline ends. The CDR3 is CASSPRGENQPQHF. CDR3 sequence (DNA): TGTGCCAGCTCACCACGGGGGGAAAATCAGCCCCAGCATTTT.